Below, 2 T cell receptor beta chains from the same sample are listed, as sequenced in a study of CD8 T cells in ankylosing spondylitis. TCRdb re-called the 5' RACE reads through MiXCR, storing one row per CDR3 protein. The sample yields around 300,000 distinct CDR3 sequences, more than 9% seen once. Sequencing was carried out using blood, either unsorted or a sorted T cell fraction (not recorded which). Receptors originate from a female donor with ankylosing spondylitis or in good health (not recorded which).

This clonotype has a handful of counts. The chain carries TRBV24-1 and TRBJ1-2; a weak D match, TRBD1 (5 bases). CDR3 length: 14 amino acids. V lost 3 bases, J lost 2 bases, and 9 bases lay in between. CDR1 and CDR2 from the germline V gene are KGHDR and SFDVKD. The CDR3: CATSDKWDNYGYTF. The CDR3, as DNA: TGTGCCACCAGTGATAAGTGGGACAACTATGGCTACACCTTC.

The table lists this clonotype with many counts. This chain joins TRBV5-1 and TRBJ2-1, with TRBD2 matching 14 bases. Trimming removed 6 bases from V and 8 bases from J; junction bases left unmatched: 4. The CDR3 runs to 14 residues. Per the germline V gene, CDR1 is SGHRS and CDR2 is YFSETQ. CDR3 amino acids: CASTRTSGGYEQFF. CDR3 in DNA: TGCGCCAGCACGAGGACTAGCGGGGGGTATGAGCAGTTCTTC.